This TCR beta chain was retrieved from a study of T cell responses to AZD1222 COVID-19 vaccine. In the study overall: Second-dose recipients at about 4 or about 12 weeks were treated as one pooled group. Overall study findings and caveats: With two AZD1222 doses given, Spike-specific TCR breadth and depth both rose. Recipients of AZD1222 seropositive at baseline numbered only 5 to 7.

Only in-frame clones appear in the TCRdb table, and some are missing; sequencing was by immunoSEQ multiplex PCR. The sample carries 55,000 to 70,000 clones, about 80% recorded once. A remark on this clone: The antigen is unknown.

The input for sequencing was peripheral blood, taken on day 0 of AZD1222 vaccination. This receptor was obtained from an adult in good health.

In DNA form, the CDR3 reads TGTGCCAGCAGCCAACCGGTATTACAGAAATACAATGAGCAGTTCTTC. This translates into CASSQPVLQKYNEQFF. The chain links TRBV11-2 to TRBJ2-1; D gene unclear. Between the trimmed V and J ends, which lost 5 bases and 4 bases, there was a span of 18 bases. CDR3 length equals 16 residues. Germline CDR1 is SGHAT and CDR2 is FQNNGV.